This T cell receptor (beta chain) was recovered during a study of blood T cell repertoires in COVID-19 (dated by TCRdb to 2018 to 2020). A note on the overall study: Samples from collaborators originated in the United States, Italy and Spain and spanned both the acute and convalescent phases of COVID-19. The prospective study material was composed of cDNA or gDNA derived from T cells, B-cell-depleted T cells, or PBMCs. Subjects who had been exposed to COVID-19, were actively infected with it, or had recovered from it provided the deeply sampled blood TCRbeta repertoires that made up the dataset. The repertoires were released in a freely available public database meant as a resource for research on the immune response to SARS-CoV-2. Samples came from the ongoing ImmuneRACE study (first 160 participants) plus 1,254 subjects from 6 global collaborators. A de-identified subject ID, COVID-19 status, age in years and sex were almost always included in the sample metadata. Where available, HLA class I and class II types were taken from metadata supplied by the sample provider and were not determined by assay-based typing. The research as a whole found: The quantity of clinical and demographic metadata differed by source and by participant and was supplied without curation.

Collaborating institutions collected whole blood in K2EDTA tubes following their own protocols. Collaborator samples were shipped for TCRbeta analysis as frozen whole blood, isolated PBMCs, or DNA extracted from either sample type. As regards this clone: No cognate antigen has been identified for it. Germline and junction disagree at one end, which may indicate a read error.

The CDR3 spans 14 residues, from the cysteine through the phenylalanine. Here the CDR3 DNA is all that survives: 42 bases in frame from base 1. The germline V gene specifies MNHEY as CDR1 and SVGAGI as CDR2. The immunoSEQ Assay, a bias-controlled multiplex PCR, was used to amplify TCRbeta CDR3 regions from genomic DNA. The source study handled its data this way. The number of nucleated cells in each sample was estimated by amplification of reference gene primers within the assay. To quantify the absolute abundance of each unique TCRbeta CDR3 rearrangement, sequence reads were collapsed and filtered. For each sample, productive Simpson clonality was calculated as the square root of Simpson's diversity index over productive rearrangements. The table comes from immuneACCESS by way of TCRdb, which keeps in-frame sequences with V and J called. Part of the clones is missing from these tables; in studies checked, under half for an unresolved V gene and the rest for unknown reasons. V and J calls plus clone size are reproduced from that table; the DNA served to infer D and trimming. Counted in this sample were 50,000 or so clones; about 90% of them appeared once. The ten largest clones represent approximately 6.4% of the sample.

The receptor was derived from a man in his 70s with active COVID-19. Source material: peripheral blood. The chain joins TRBV6-5 to TRBJ2-3; 7 junctional bases match TRBD1. The DNA sequence is as follows: TGTGCCACCAGTAGGGACAGAGTTCCAGATACGCAGTATTTT. This sequence encodes CATSRDRVPDTQYF.